Following are 31 T cell receptor beta chains from one sample sequenced in a study of shared clonotypes between healthy human individuals. The data were produced by immunoSEQ multiplex PCR, yet TCRdb's version contains in-frame clones alone and is incomplete. The sample yields hundreds of thousands of clones, around 78% seen once. Sequences were obtained from PBMCs. These receptors were taken from a woman in her 40s in good health. Some clones in this sample may be carry-over from other donors' samples.

The rearrangement links TRBV4-3 to TRBJ2-3; unclear D gene. The CDR3 loop spans 16 amino acids. Germline V gene sequence: CDR1 LGHNA, CDR2 YSLEER. The V end was cut by 3 bases, the J end by 0 bases, with 13 bases between. The CDR3 spells CASSQLLLGSTDTQYF. CDR3 DNA: TGCGCCAGCAGCCAGCTCCTTTTGGGGAGCACAGATACGCAGTATTTT.

The V call is TRBV21-1, the J call TRBJ1-5; the DNA was not used to check the table's D call, TRBD1. TRBV21-1 is a listed pseudogene. CDR3 length: 16 amino acids. In DNA form, the CDR3 reads TGTGCCAGCATTAAAACGGGACAACATAGCAATCAGCCCCAGCATTTT. Its translation is CASIKTGQHSNQPQHF.

This rearrangement joins TRBV5-6 to TRBJ1-4; 7 nucleotides agree with TRBD1. The V and J ends lost 4 bases and 6 bases, in that order; junction bases with no gene match: 3. The CDR3 length is 13 residues. From germline, CDR1 is SGHDT and CDR2 YYEEEE. The CDR3 region is CASSRGLYEKLFF. The CDR3 DNA follows: TGTGCCAGCAGCAGGGGGCTGTATGAAAAACTGTTTTTT. The full variable domain, completed using reference TRBV5-6 and TRBJ1-4, is DAGVTQSPTHLIKTRGQQVTLRCSPKSGHDTVSWYQQALGQGPQFIFQYYEEEERQRGNFPDRFSGHQFPNYSSELNVNALLLGDSALYLCASSRGLYEKLFFGSGTQLSVL.

This chain connects TRBV30 to TRBJ1-4; D is undetermined. The V gene's germline CDR1 is GTSNPN and CDR2 SVGIG (reference sequence). Trimming took off 5 bases at V and 14 bases at J, with 24 bases between the two ends. The CDR3 is made up of 14 amino acids. The CDR3 DNA reads TGTGCCTGGGGTAATAAAGGTGGAACCGAAGATCTGTTTTTT. Translation gives CAWGNKGGTEDLFF.

The chain has TRBV2 and TRBJ2-5; the D is unclear. CDR3 length: 13 amino acids. Trimming left V 6 bases short and J 2 bases short, with 10 bases between. The germline gives CDR1 SNHLY, CDR2 FYNNEI. For the CDR3, the DNA is TGTGCCAGCAGGGTGCGGCTACAAGAGACCCAGTACTTC. It specifies CASRVRLQETQYF.

The CDR3 is CASRRTRGYNEQFF. The DNA of the CDR3 is TGTGCCAGCAGGCGGACGCGGGGCTACAATGAGCAGTTCTTC. The chain has TRBV6-1 and TRBJ2-1; a weak D match, TRBD2 (6 bases). V was cut by 6 bases and J by 3 bases, with 12 bases left in between. In germline, CDR1 is MNHNS, CDR2 SASEGT. The CDR3 has 14 residues.

V gene TRBV18 combines with J gene TRBJ2-1; D gene uncertain. Trimming stripped 3 bases from V and 6 bases from J, with 9 bases between. The CDR3 runs 13 residues. Germline-derived CDR1 and CDR2 are KGHSH and LQKENI. The CDR3 spells CASSPAELNEQFF. The CDR3 DNA sequence: TGTGCCAGCTCACCGGCGGAGCTCAATGAGCAGTTCTTC.

The chain has TRBV11-2 and TRBJ2-1; a possible D gene is TRBD1 (7 bases). Trimming removed 2 bases from V and 7 bases from J, with 21 bases in between. This CDR3 has 17 amino acids. From germline, CDR1 is SGHAT and CDR2 FQNNGV. The CDR3 here is CASSLFPAGGNQNEQFF. The CDR3 region has the DNA TGTGCCAGCAGCTTATTCCCCGCAGGGGGGAATCAGAATGAGCAGTTCTTC.

This chain joins TRBV5-1 and TRBJ2-6; D possibly uses TRBD1 or TRBD2 (5 bases each). The CDR3 is 19 residues long. CDR1 is SGHRS, CDR2 YFSETQ, per germline. V was clipped by 5 bases and J by 2 bases, with 23 bases between them. CDR3: CASSRRANGDRTGANVLTF. CDR3 nucleotides: TGCGCCAGCAGTCGGCGGGCTAACGGGGACCGTACTGGGGCCAACGTCCTGACTTTC.

This clone has just a few counts. The chain recombines TRBV10-3 with TRBJ2-3, with D hard to call. Germline V CDR1 and CDR2: ENHRY, SYGVKD. The CDR3 spans 15 residues. V lost 3 bases and J lost 0, with 10 bases in between. The CDR3 DNA reads as TGTGCCATCAGTGATTCTCATTCTAGCACAGATACGCAGTATTTT. Its protein is CAISDSHSSTDTQYF.

The J gene is TRBJ1-4, the V gene TRBV7-9; TRBD1 aligns across 7 bases. The CDR3 has 16 amino acids. The V gene end was trimmed by 3 bases and the J gene end by 2 bases; junction bases not matched to a gene: 6. Germline CDR1 is SEHNR and CDR2 is FQNEAQ (reference sequence). CDR3 in DNA: TGTGCCAGCAGCTTCATCTGGGACAGCACTAATGAAAAACTGTTTTTT. Translating gives CASSFIWDSTNEKLFF.

This clone was recorded only once. The chain uses TRBV5-1 and TRBJ2-3, with 15 bases lining up with TRBD2. The CDR3 is 16 amino acids. The V and J ends lost 4 bases and 4 bases, in that order; junction bases with no gene match: 4. Germline assignment: CDR1 SGHRS and CDR2 YFSETQ. The CDR3 coding sequence is TGCGCCAGCAGCCCCGGGACTAGCGGGAGGCCAGATACGCAGTATTTT. This gives the protein CASSPGTSGRPDTQYF.

The chain joins TRBV5-4 to TRBJ2-5, with TRBD1 matching 7 bases. There are 15 residues in the CDR3. With V trimmed by 3 bases and J by 0 bases, 5 bases remained unmatched. Germline V gives CDR1 SGHNT, CDR2 YYREEE (reference sequence). CDR3 residues: CASSSATGYQETQYF. The CDR3 coding sequence is TGTGCCAGCAGCTCGGCGACAGGGTACCAAGAGACCCAGTACTTC.

V is TRBV6-1 and J is TRBJ1-1; 7 bases agree with TRBD1. After removal of 7 bases from V and 1 base from J, the junction contained 9 bases not matched to a gene. The CDR3 totals 15 residues. Germline CDR1 MNHNS, CDR2 SASEGT. CDR3 loop: CASTLRGQGNTEAFF. The DNA of the CDR3 is TGTGCCAGCACGCTAAGGGGGCAGGGGAACACTGAAGCTTTCTTT.

The rearrangement links TRBV7-2 to TRBJ2-1, with 11 positions matching TRBD2. This CDR3 region has 16 residues. The trim removed 0 bases at V and 3 bases at J, leaving 1 base unmatched. The V gene's germline CDR1 is SGHTA and CDR2 FQGNSA. The CDR3 region is CASSLATSGIYNEQFF. CDR3 sequence (DNA): TGTGCCAGCAGCTTAGCGACTAGCGGGATCTACAATGAGCAGTTCTTC.

Notes on this clone: This could be a read error, since a much larger clone is one nucleotide away. V usage is TRBV30 and J usage is TRBJ2-5; 8 nucleotides agree with TRBD1. Losses at the gene ends were 3 bases for V and 7 bases for J; bases not matched to a gene: 13. Germline CDR1 GTSNPN, CDR2 SVGIG (reference sequence). This CDR3 spans 15 amino acids. DNA of the CDR3: TGTGCCTGGAGGGGAGGACAGGGTGGGTCAGGGACCCAGTACTTC. Its protein is CAWRGGQGGSGTQYF.

This clone is a singleton in its sample. This sequence joins TRBV28 and TRBJ2-7; 12 bases match TRBD2. V lost 7 bases and J lost 9; bases outside the gene matches: 10. The CDR3 has 14 residues. Germline V CDR1 and CDR2: MDHEN, SYDVKM. CDR3 residues: CASTRLAGDRGQYF. CDR3 nucleotide sequence: TGTGCCAGCACGAGACTAGCGGGAGATCGGGGGCAGTACTTC.

The chain has TRBV7-9 and TRBJ2-3, with D hard to call. V was trimmed by 4 bases and J by 2 bases, leaving 4 bases between them. CDR1 and CDR2 (germline): SEHNR, FQNEAQ (reference sequence). This CDR3 has 12 residues. The CDR3 DNA reads TGTGCCAGCAGCTATACCACAGATACGCAGTATTTT. It yields the protein CASSYTTDTQYF. The complete variable domain, with remaining parts taken from reference TRBV7-9 and TRBJ2-3, reads DTGVSQNPRHKITKRGQNVTFRCDPISEHNRLYWYRQTLGQGPEFLTYFQNEAQLEKSRLLSDRFSAERPKGSFSTLEIQRTEQGDSAMYLCASSYTTDTQYFGPGTRLTVL.

The chain uses TRBV2 and TRBJ2-1; weak D call: TRBD2 (6 bases). Between the trimmed V and J ends, which lost 4 bases and 5 bases, there was a span of 12 bases. The CDR3 consists of 14 residues. Looked up from germline, CDR1 is SNHLY and CDR2 is FYNNEI. In DNA, the CDR3 is TGTGCCAGCAGTGTTAGGAGGGCCGACAATGAGCAGTTCTTC. Translated: CASSVRRADNEQFF.

The chain employs TRBV15 and TRBJ2-1, with 10 bases that match TRBD2. Germline assignment: CDR1 LNHNV and CDR2 YYDKDF (reference sequence). J was trimmed by 8 bases and V by 0 bases; bases with no gene match: 4. CDR3 length: 15 residues. The CDR3 coding sequence is TGTGCCACCAGCAGAGATTGGACTAGCGGCGATGAGCAGTTCTTC. It codes for CATSRDWTSGDEQFF.

This clone was found once. The chain is built from TRBV9 and TRBJ2-7, with 10 bases that match TRBD2. The CDR3 contains 14 residues. CDR1 is SGDLS and CDR2 is YYNGEE in the germline V gene. V shed 0 bases and J 7 bases; nucleotides not matched to a gene: 4. This chain's CDR3 is CASSVASGSSEQYF. The CDR3 nucleotides read TGTGCCAGCAGCGTAGCTAGCGGGAGTAGTGAGCAGTACTTC.

The V and J genes are TRBV28 and TRBJ1-1; no firm D call. V was cut by 6 bases and J by 6 bases, with 11 bases left in between. This CDR3 has 12 residues. Germline V CDR1 and CDR2: MDHEN, SYDVKM. This chain's CDR3 is CASSPVEAEAFF. CDR3 bases: TGTGCCAGCAGCCCGGTGGAGGCTGAAGCTTTCTTT.

V and J are TRBV7-6 and TRBJ2-5; TRBD2 aligns across 7 bases. This CDR3 is built from 15 residues. The germline V gene encodes CDR1 SGHVS and CDR2 FNYEAQ. J was trimmed by 5 bases and V by 6 bases; bases with no gene match: 12. The chain's CDR3 is CASRRVGGPRETQYF. The CDR3 DNA is TGTGCCAGCAGGAGGGTGGGAGGGCCAAGGGAGACCCAGTACTTC.

The V gene is TRBV6-1, the J gene TRBJ2-1; 7 bases match TRBD2. The germline V gene has CDR1 MNHNS and CDR2 SASEGT. J was trimmed by 4 bases and V by 6 bases; bases with no gene match: 9. The CDR3 has 15 amino acids. This chain's CDR3 is CASSPRAGLYNEQFF. The DNA for the CDR3 is TGTGCCAGCAGCCCCCGGGCGGGACTATACAATGAGCAGTTCTTC.

Note on this clone: This is likely a read error, given that the CDR3 carries no conserved phenylalanine or tryptophan at its end. The chain has TRBV30 and TRBJ1-4; 8 bases map to TRBD1. From germline, CDR1 is GTSNPN and CDR2 SVGIG (reference sequence). After removal of 2 bases from V and 7 bases from J, the junction contained 15 bases not matched to a gene. The CDR3 is made up of 17 amino acids. The DNA of the CDR3 is TGTGCCTGGAGTTCACTAGGACAGGGCAGGGGGTTTGAAAAACTGTTTATT. Its translation is CAWSSLGQGRGFEKLFI.

This clone appeared once. The chain joins TRBV7-3 to TRBJ1-2; D not certain. This CDR3 has 14 residues. V lost 1 base to trimming and J lost 4 bases, with 10 bases between them. CDR1 and CDR2 from the germline V gene are SGHTA and FQGTGA. The CDR3 loop is CASSLSPAVYGYTF. Written as DNA, the CDR3 is TGTGCCAGCAGCTTAAGCCCGGCGGTCTATGGCTACACCTTC.

Of note for this clone: A much larger clone is a single base away; this may be a read error. J is TRBJ2-5 and V is TRBV10-3, with 14 bases fitting TRBD2. Germline V gene data show CDR1 as ENHRY and CDR2 as SYGVKD. V trimming: 6 bases; J trimming: 11 bases; junction bases outside the gene matches: 5. CDR3 length: 13 residues. The CDR3 here is CAIRGTSGRGQYF. CDR3 bases: TGTGCCATCAGGGGGACTAGCGGGAGAGGGCAGTACTTC.

The chain couples TRBV10-3 to TRBJ2-5; D tentatively fits TRBD1 or TRBD2 (5 bases each). Germline V gene lookup returns CDR1 ENHRY and CDR2 SYGVKD. The CDR3 totals 14 residues. V shed 5 bases and J shed 4 bases, with 14 bases lying between them. CDR3 residues: CAISTDRDRETQYF. CDR3 sequence (DNA): TGTGCCATCAGTACCGACCGGGACCGAGAGACCCAGTACTTC.

The chain is built from TRBV25-1 and TRBJ2-1; 7 positions agree with TRBD2. This CDR3 region has 11 residues. The germline V gene has CDR1 MGHDK and CDR2 SYGVNS. Trimming removed 3 bases from V and 10 bases from J; junction bases left unmatched: 0. The chain's CDR3 is CASSEGGEQFF. The CDR3 bases are TGTGCCAGCAGTGAGGGAGGGGAGCAGTTCTTC.

The chain uses TRBV7-2 and TRBJ1-1; 7 bases match TRBD1. CDR1 and CDR2 from the germline V gene are SGHTA and FQGNSA. This CDR3 region has 14 residues. After removal of 5 bases from V and 0 bases from J, the junction contained 3 bases not matched to a gene. The chain's CDR3 is CASSPQGLNTEAFF. The CDR3 region has the DNA TGTGCCAGCAGCCCACAGGGGCTGAACACTGAAGCTTTCTTT.

The chain uses TRBV15 and TRBJ1-5, with D uncertain. Germline CDR1 is LNHNV and CDR2 is YYDKDF (reference sequence). The CDR3 has 16 residues. The V end lost 1 base, the J end lost 4 bases, and 14 bases lay between the germline ends. For the CDR3, the DNA is TGTGCCACCAGCAGAGTTAGTCAAGGTAGTAATCAGCCCCAGCATTTT. Protein sequence: CATSRVSQGSNQPQHF.